What follows are 23 T cell receptor beta chains derived from one specimen sequenced in a study of human T cells and chemical hapten exposure. TCRdb called the RACE reads again in MiXCR, with one record for every CDR3 protein. This table has 180,000 or so distinct CDR3 sequences, approximately 20% appearing once. Time point meaning: patch test 1, 2 weeks after DPC sensitization. Treatment reported: therapeutic diphenylcyclopropenone sensitization with weekly scalp DPC. Sample: whole blood, taken in connection with sensitization to the hapten diphenylcyclopropenone (DPC). Receptors originate from a woman aged 45-65 years with alopecia areata. Some clones in this sample may be carry-over from other donors' samples.

This chain uses TRBV29-1 with TRBJ2-7; 12 bases match TRBD2. This CDR3 has 14 amino acids. CDR1 and CDR2 from the germline V gene are SQVTM and ANQGSEA. V lost 2 bases to trimming and J lost 5 bases; unmatched junction nucleotides: 4. DNA for the CDR3: TGCAGCGTTGAACTAGCGGGAGGGGGCGACGAGCAGTACTTC. This codes for CSVELAGGGDEQYF.

The chain employs TRBV7-9 and TRBJ2-2, with a weak D call TRBD2 (6 bases). Looked up from germline, CDR1 is SEHNR and CDR2 is FQNEAQ (reference sequence). Trimming removed 1 base from V and 4 bases from J, with 16 bases in between. This CDR3 comprises 17 residues. CDR3 loop: CASSLVGGSGSTGELFF. Written as DNA, the CDR3 is TGTGCCAGCAGCTTAGTCGGCGGTAGCGGATCCACCGGGGAGCTGTTTTTT. Full variable domain (outside the CDR3, taken from reference TRBV7-9 and TRBJ2-2): DTGVSQNPRHKITKRGQNVTFRCDPISEHNRLYWYRQTLGQGPEFLTYFQNEAQLEKSRLLSDRFSAERPKGSFSTLEIQRTEQGDSAMYLCASSLVGGSGSTGELFFGEGSRLTVL.

This clonotype was counted only a few times. This chain joins TRBV27 and TRBJ2-7; 7 bases are a match to TRBD1. Germline CDR1 and CDR2: MNHEY and SMNVEV (reference sequence). The junction had 8 bases not matched to a gene; V was cut back by 5 bases and J by 7 bases. The CDR3 contains 13 residues. The CDR3 nucleotides are TGTGCCAGCAGTCCGTGGGACAGCCGGGAGCAGTACTTC. As protein: CASSPWDSREQYF.

The chain employs TRBV10-3 and TRBJ2-5; unclear D gene. This CDR3 has 16 residues. The V end was cut by 4 bases, the J end by 4 bases, with 19 bases between. CDR1 and CDR2 (germline): ENHRY, SYGVKD. CDR3: CAISGDAQSFAETQYF. The CDR3 DNA is TGTGCCATCAGTGGAGACGCCCAATCCTTCGCAGAGACCCAGTACTTC.

The chain has TRBV20-1 and TRBJ2-1; 10 bases are a match to TRBD2. Germline V gene sequence: CDR1 DFQATT, CDR2 SNEGSKA (reference sequence). V lost 4 bases and J lost 4; bases outside the gene matches: 4. The CDR3 runs 14 residues. CDR3 sequence reads: CSANRLAGYNEQFF. CDR3 sequence (DNA): TGCAGTGCTAACAGACTAGCGGGTTACAATGAGCAGTTCTTC.

The chain uses TRBV5-1 and TRBJ1-3; maybe TRBD1 (5 bases). The CDR3 length is 14 residues. V gave up 0 bases and J gave up 4 bases, with 8 bases separating them. Germline V gene sequence: CDR1 SGHRS, CDR2 YFSETQ. The CDR3 DNA reads TGCGCCAGCAGCTTGGACAGGTCCGGAAACACCATATATTTT. Protein product: CASSLDRSGNTIYF.

The V and J genes are TRBV20-1 and TRBJ2-1, with 11 bases that match TRBD2. J gave up 8 bases and V 0 bases, and 15 bases lay outside the gene matches. Germline V gene sequence: CDR1 DFQATT, CDR2 SNEGSKA (reference sequence). The CDR3 contains 18 residues. CDR3 sequence reads: CSARDGGNSGRAFDEQFF. In DNA form, the CDR3 reads TGCAGTGCTAGAGATGGGGGAAATAGCGGGAGGGCCTTCGATGAGCAGTTCTTC.

V and J are TRBV20-1 and TRBJ1-5, with TRBD1 as a possible D gene (5 bases). The CDR3 spans 14 residues. The V end lost 0 bases, the J end lost 6 bases, and 12 bases lay between the germline ends. Germline loops: CDR1 DFQATT, CDR2 SNEGSKA (reference sequence). The CDR3 DNA sequence: TGCAGTGCTAGAGATCCATGGGGGTTTCAGCCCCAGCATTTT. Amino acids: CSARDPWGFQPQHF.

The chain recombines TRBV6-5 with TRBJ1-6; D perhaps matches TRBD1 (5 bases). The germline gives CDR1 MNHEY, CDR2 SVGAGI. Deletions cut 2 bases from V and 5 bases from J, with 10 bases between. CDR3 size: 15 residues. In DNA form, the CDR3 reads TGTGCCAGCAGTTACGGCGGACATAATAATTCACCCCTCCACTTT. It is translated as CASSYGGHNNSPLHF.

This chain connects TRBV5-1 to TRBJ2-3, with TRBD1 as a possible D gene (5 bases). V was shortened by 9 bases and J by 4 bases, with 12 bases between the two germline ends. The CDR3 runs 12 residues. The germline CDR1 and CDR2 sequences are SGHRS and YFSETQ. CDR3 DNA sequence: TGCGCCAACAGGCCCGAAGCAGATACGCAGTATTTT. Its translation: CANRPEADTQYF.

This chain uses TRBV19 with TRBJ2-1; TRBD2 matches 7 bases. In germline, CDR1 is LNHDA, CDR2 SQIVND (reference sequence). The CDR3 is 16 residues long. The J segment lost 8 bases and the V segment lost 3 bases, leaving 13 bases of the junction unmatched. DNA for the CDR3: TGTGCCAGTAGTATCGTCCTAGCGGCCAAACGCTATGAGCAGTTCTTC. This encodes CASSIVLAAKRYEQFF. The variable domain in full, completed from reference TRBV19 and TRBJ2-1, reads DGGITQSPKYLFRKEGQNVTLSCEQNLNHDAMYWYRQDPGQGLRLIYYSQIVNDFQKGDIAEGYSVSREKKESFPLTVTSAQKNPTAFYLCASSIVLAAKRYEQFFGPGTRLTVL.

This clonotype appeared a few times. For the CDR3, the DNA is TGTGCCAGCATCCCTCTACGCCGACCTGCAGATACGCAGTATTTT. Residues: CASIPLRRPADTQYF. This chain connects TRBV7-9 to TRBJ2-3; D remains ambiguous. The CDR3 has 15 residues. Between the trimmed V and J ends, which lost 7 bases and 4 bases, there was a span of 18 bases. CDR1 is SEHNR and CDR2 is FQNEAQ in the germline V gene (reference sequence). Complete variable domain (other parts from reference TRBV7-9 and TRBJ2-3): DTGVSQNPRHKITKRGQNVTFRCDPISEHNRLYWYRQTLGQGPEFLTYFQNEAQLEKSRLLSDRFSAERPKGSFSTLEIQRTEQGDSAMYLCASIPLRRPADTQYFGPGTRLTVL.

This chain links TRBV5-1 with TRBJ2-5; D ambiguous. Trimming left V 0 bases short and J 2 bases short, with 8 bases between. The CDR3 is 14 residues long. CDR1 and CDR2 (germline): SGHRS, YFSETQ. CDR3 sequence reads: CASSLGSTQETQYF. The CDR3 bases are TGCGCCAGCAGCTTGGGCAGCACACAAGAGACCCAGTACTTC.

The table lists this clonotype with a few counts. This chain links TRBV20-1 with TRBJ1-5, with D perhaps matching TRBD1 (6 bases). This CDR3 comprises 18 residues. Germline CDR1 DFQATT, CDR2 SNEGSKA (reference sequence). Trimming removed 6 bases from V and 0 bases from J, with 24 bases in between. In nucleotides, the CDR3 is TGCAGTGCCTATGGCACAGGGATGATTCTAGCTAGCAATCAGCCCCAGCATTTT. Translated, it gives CSAYGTGMILASNQPQHF.

This clonotype turned up a few times. The rearrangement links TRBV11-2 to TRBJ2-3; D assignment may be TRBD1 or TRBD2 (5 bases each). The CDR3 is 16 amino acids. Germline V gives CDR1 SGHAT, CDR2 FQNNGV. The V and J ends lost 0 bases and 1 base respectively, with 11 bases between them. The CDR3 DNA follows: TGTGCCAGCAGCTTAGACGGGGCTAGAGGCACAGATACGCAGTATTTT. Residues: CASSLDGARGTDTQYF.

V gene TRBV29-1 combines with J gene TRBJ2-7; TRBD2 agrees at 8 bases. Germline loops: CDR1 SQVTM, CDR2 ANQGSEA. With V trimmed by 7 bases and J by 5 bases, 16 bases remained unmatched. There are 15 residues in the CDR3. As DNA, the CDR3 is TGCAGCGCAATGCGGGGGGCAGGGTTTAACAACGAGCAGTACTTC. Amino acids: CSAMRGAGFNNEQYF.

There are a few counts of this clonotype. J is TRBJ2-7 and V is TRBV6-6; TRBD1 is a possible D gene (5 bases). The CDR3 has 13 residues. CDR1 is MNHNY, CDR2 SVGAGI, per germline (reference sequence). V was trimmed by 5 bases and J by 4 bases, leaving 12 bases between them. The CDR3 region is CASSQGIRYEQYF. CDR3 sequence (DNA): TGTGCCAGCAGTCAGGGAATTCGTTACGAGCAGTACTTC.

The V and J genes are TRBV12-3 or TRBV12-4 and TRBJ2-7; possibly TRBD1 for D (6 bases). Trimming removed 5 bases from V and 3 bases from J, with 11 bases in between. There are 13 residues in the CDR3. The CDR3 sequence: CASSATGIYEQYF. Written as DNA, the CDR3 is TGTGCCAGCAGTGCCACAGGGATCTACGAGCAGTACTTC.

The rearrangement uses TRBV2 and TRBJ2-1; D possibly corresponds to TRBD1 (5 bases). V lost 4 bases and J lost 5, with 9 bases in between. The germline CDR1 and CDR2 sequences are SNHLY and FYNNEI. The CDR3 is 13 residues long. The CDR3 loop reads CASSVRVNNEQFF. CDR3 sequence (DNA): TGTGCCAGCAGTGTCAGGGTAAACAATGAGCAGTTCTTC.

This clonotype has a handful of counts. The chain combines TRBV24-1 with TRBJ2-1; D ambiguous. Germline CDR1 reads KGHDR; CDR2 reads SFDVKD. Trimming shortened V by 4 bases and J by 0 bases, and 9 bases separated the two germline ends. The CDR3 is made up of 15 amino acids. The DNA of the CDR3 is TGTGCCACCAGTGACCAGCGCTTCTCCTACAATGAGCAGTTCTTC. Residues: CATSDQRFSYNEQFF.

V is TRBV29-1 and J is TRBJ2-5; 7 nucleotides match TRBD2. Losses at the gene ends were 4 bases for V and 3 bases for J; bases not matched to a gene: 2. This CDR3 is 12 amino acids long. In germline, CDR1 is SQVTM, CDR2 ANQGSEA. Here the CDR3 DNA reads TGCAGCGTTGTGACTAGCAAAGAGACCCAGTACTTC. It specifies CSVVTSKETQYF.

The CDR3 sequence: CASSPLGLAGETYEQYF. DNA of the CDR3: TGTGCCAGCAGTCCCCTCGGCCTAGCGGGAGAGACCTACGAGCAGTACTTC. V gene TRBV28 combines with J gene TRBJ2-7; 10 positions match TRBD2. Germline CDR1 MDHEN, CDR2 SYDVKM. The junction had 12 bases not matched to a gene; V was cut back by 5 bases and J by 2 bases. CDR3 length: 17 residues.

The V and J genes are TRBV29-1 and TRBJ2-7; D is perhaps TRBD1 (5 bases). V was trimmed by 0 bases and J by 3 bases, leaving 15 bases between them. Germline V gene sequence: CDR1 SQVTM, CDR2 ANQGSEA. The CDR3 loop spans 15 amino acids. CDR3 DNA: TGCAGCGTTGAAGATCAGCAGGGTGTAAACTACGAGCAGTACTTC. Translation gives CSVEDQQGVNYEQYF.